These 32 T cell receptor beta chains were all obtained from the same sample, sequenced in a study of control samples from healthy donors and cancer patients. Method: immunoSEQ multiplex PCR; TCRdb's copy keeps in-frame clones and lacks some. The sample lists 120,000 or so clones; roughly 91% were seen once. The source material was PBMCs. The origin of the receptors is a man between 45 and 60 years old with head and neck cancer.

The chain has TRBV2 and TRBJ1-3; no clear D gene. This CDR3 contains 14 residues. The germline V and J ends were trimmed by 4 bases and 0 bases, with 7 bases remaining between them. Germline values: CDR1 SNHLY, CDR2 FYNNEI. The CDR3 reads CASSVSYSGNTIYF. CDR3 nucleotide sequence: TGTGCCAGCAGTGTATCATACTCTGGAAACACCATATATTTT.

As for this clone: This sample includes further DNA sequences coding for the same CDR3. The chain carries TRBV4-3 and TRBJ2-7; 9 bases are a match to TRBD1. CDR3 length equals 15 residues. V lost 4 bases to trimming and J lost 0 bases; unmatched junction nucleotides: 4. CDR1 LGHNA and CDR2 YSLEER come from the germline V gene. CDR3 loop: CASSLTGGASYEQYF. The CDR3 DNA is TGCGCCAGCAGCCTTACAGGGGGCGCCTCCTACGAGCAGTACTTC.

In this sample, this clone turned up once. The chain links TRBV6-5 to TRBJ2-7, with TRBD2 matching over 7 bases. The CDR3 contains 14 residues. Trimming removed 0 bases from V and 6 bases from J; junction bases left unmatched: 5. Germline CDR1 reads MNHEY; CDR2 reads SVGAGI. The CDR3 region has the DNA TGTGCCAGCAGTTACTCGGGGGGGGTCAGCGAGCAGTACTTC. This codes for CASSYSGGVSEQYF.

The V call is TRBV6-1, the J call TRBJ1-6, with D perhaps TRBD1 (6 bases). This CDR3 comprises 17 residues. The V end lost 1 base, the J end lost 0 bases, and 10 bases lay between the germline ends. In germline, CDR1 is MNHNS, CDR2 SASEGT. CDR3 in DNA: TGTGCCAGCAGTGAAGGACAGGCCTACTCCTATAATTCACCCCTCCACTTT. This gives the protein CASSEGQAYSYNSPLHF.

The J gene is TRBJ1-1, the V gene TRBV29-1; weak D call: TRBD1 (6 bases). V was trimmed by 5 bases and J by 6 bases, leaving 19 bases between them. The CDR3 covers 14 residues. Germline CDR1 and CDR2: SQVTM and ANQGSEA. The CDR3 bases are TGCAGCGTTCGACAGGACTCCCCATGGGCTGAAGCTTTCTTT. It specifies CSVRQDSPWAEAFF.

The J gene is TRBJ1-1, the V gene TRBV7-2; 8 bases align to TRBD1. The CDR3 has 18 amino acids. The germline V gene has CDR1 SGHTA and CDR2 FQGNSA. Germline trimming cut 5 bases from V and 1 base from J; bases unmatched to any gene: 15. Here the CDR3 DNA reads TGTGCCAGCAGCACAGGACAGGGCCGCTCCCTAAGGAACACTGAAGCTTTCTTT. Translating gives CASSTGQGRSLRNTEAFF. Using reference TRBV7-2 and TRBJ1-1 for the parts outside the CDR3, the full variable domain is GAGVSQSPSNKVTEKGKDVELRCDPISGHTALYWYRQSLGQGLEFLIYFQGNSAPDKSGLPSDRFSAERTGGSVSTLTIQRTQQEDSAVYLCASSTGQGRSLRNTEAFFGQGTRLTVV.

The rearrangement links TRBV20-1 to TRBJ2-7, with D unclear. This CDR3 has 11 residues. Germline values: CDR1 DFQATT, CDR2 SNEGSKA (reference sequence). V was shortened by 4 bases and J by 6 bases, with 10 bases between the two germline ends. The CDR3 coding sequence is TGCAGTGCTATGGAAGTAAGCGAGCAGTACTTC. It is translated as CSAMEVSEQYF.

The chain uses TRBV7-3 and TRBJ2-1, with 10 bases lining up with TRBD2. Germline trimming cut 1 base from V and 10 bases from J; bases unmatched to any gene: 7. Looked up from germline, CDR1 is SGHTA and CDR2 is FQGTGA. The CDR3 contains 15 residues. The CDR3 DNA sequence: TGTGCCAGCAGCTTAATTAGCGGGGGGCCGGGAGAGCAGTTCTTC. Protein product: CASSLISGGPGEQFF. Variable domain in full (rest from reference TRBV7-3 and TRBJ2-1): GAGVSQTPSNKVTEKGKYVELRCDPISGHTALYWYRQSLGQGPEFLIYFQGTGAADDSGLPNDRFFAVRPEGSVSTLKIQRTERGDSAVYLCASSLISGGPGEQFFGPGTRLTVL.

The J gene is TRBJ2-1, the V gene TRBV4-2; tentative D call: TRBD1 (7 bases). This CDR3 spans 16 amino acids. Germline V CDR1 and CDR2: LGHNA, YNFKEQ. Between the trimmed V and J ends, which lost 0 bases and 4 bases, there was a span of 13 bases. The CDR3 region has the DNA TGTGCCAGCAGCCAAGAAGAAGCAGGGGGGTACAATGAGCAGTTCTTC. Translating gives CASSQEEAGGYNEQFF.

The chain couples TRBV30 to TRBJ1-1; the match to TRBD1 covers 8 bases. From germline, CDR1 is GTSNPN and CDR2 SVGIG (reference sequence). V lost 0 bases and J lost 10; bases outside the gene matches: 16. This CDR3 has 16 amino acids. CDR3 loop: CAWSVLGPTGARVAFF. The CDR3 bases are TGTGCCTGGAGTGTTTTGGGACCGACAGGGGCCCGGGTAGCTTTCTTT.

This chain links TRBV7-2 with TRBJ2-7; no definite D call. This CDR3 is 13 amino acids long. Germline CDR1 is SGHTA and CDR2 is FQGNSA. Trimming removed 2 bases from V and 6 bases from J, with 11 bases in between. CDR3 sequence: CASSLNERGEQYF. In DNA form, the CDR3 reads TGTGCCAGCAGCTTAAATGAGCGTGGCGAGCAGTACTTC.

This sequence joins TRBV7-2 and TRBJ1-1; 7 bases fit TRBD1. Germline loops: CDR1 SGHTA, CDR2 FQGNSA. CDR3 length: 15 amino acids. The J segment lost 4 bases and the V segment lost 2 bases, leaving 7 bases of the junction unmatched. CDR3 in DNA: TGTGCCAGCAGCTTACTCCTACAGGGGCGCACTGAAGCTTTCTTT. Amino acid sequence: CASSLLLQGRTEAFF.

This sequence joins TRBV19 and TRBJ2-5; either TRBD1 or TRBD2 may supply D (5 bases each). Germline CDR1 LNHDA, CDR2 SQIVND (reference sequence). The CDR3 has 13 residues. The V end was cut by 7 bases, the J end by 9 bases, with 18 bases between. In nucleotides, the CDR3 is TGTGCCAGTATGAAGGGCGACAGCGGCCCCCAGTACTTC. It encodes CASMKGDSGPQYF.

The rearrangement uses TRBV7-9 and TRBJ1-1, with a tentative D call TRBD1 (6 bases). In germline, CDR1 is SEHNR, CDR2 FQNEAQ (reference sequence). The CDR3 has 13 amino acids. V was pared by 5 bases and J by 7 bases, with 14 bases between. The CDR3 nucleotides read TGTGCCAGCAGCCCCCAGGGGCTGCTTGAAGCTTTCTTT. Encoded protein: CASSPQGLLEAFF. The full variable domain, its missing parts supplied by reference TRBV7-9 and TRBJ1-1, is DTGVSQNPRHKITKRGQNVTFRCDPISEHNRLYWYRQTLGQGPEFLTYFQNEAQLEKSRLLSDRFSAERPKGSFSTLEIQRTEQGDSAMYLCASSPQGLLEAFFGQGTRLTVV.

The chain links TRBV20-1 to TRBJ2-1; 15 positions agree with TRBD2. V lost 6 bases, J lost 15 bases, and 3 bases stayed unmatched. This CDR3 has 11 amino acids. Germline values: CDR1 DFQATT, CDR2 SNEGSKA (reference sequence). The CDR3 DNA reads TGCAGTGCGGGGACTAGCGGGGGGTTGTTCTTC. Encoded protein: CSAGTSGGLFF.

CDR3 loop: CASRVTGGYEQYF. The DNA for the CDR3 is TGTGCCAGCAGGGTGACGGGGGGATACGAGCAGTACTTC. The chain carries TRBV6-5 and TRBJ2-7; 7 bases match TRBD2. This CDR3 has 13 residues. V shed 6 bases, J shed 4 bases, and the junction held 6 bases outside the gene matches. Per the germline V gene, CDR1 is MNHEY and CDR2 is SVGAGI.

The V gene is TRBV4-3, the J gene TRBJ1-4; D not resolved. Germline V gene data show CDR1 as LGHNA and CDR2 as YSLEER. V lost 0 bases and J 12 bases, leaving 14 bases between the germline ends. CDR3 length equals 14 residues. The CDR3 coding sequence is TGCGCCAGCAGCCAAGATAGGGTGGTTGAGGAACTGTTTTTT. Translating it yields CASSQDRVVEELFF.

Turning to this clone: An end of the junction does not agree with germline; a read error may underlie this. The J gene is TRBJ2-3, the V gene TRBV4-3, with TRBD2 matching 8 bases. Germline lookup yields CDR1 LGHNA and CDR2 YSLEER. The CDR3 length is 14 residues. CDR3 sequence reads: CATSPRGGTDTQYF. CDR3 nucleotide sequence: TGCGCCACCAGCCCGCGGGGGGGCACAGATACGCAGTATTTT.

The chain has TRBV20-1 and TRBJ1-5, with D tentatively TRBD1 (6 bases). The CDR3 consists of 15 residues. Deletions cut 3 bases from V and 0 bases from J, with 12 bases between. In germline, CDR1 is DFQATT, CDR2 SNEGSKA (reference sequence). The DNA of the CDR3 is TGCAGTGCTAGTGGTCGGACAGCTAGCAATCAGCCCCAGCATTTT. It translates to CSASGRTASNQPQHF.

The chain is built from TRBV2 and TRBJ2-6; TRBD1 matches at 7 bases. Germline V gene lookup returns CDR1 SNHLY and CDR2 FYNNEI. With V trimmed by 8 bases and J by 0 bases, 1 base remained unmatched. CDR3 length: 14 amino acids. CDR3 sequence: CASDRDSGANVLTF. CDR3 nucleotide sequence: TGTGCCAGCGACAGGGACTCTGGGGCCAACGTCCTGACTTTC.

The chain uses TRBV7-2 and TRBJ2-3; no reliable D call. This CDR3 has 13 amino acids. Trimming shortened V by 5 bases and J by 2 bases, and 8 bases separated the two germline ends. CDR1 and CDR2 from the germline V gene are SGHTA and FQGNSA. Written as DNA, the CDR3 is TGTGCCAGCAGCCTCAAGCACACAGATACGCAGTATTTT. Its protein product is CASSLKHTDTQYF.

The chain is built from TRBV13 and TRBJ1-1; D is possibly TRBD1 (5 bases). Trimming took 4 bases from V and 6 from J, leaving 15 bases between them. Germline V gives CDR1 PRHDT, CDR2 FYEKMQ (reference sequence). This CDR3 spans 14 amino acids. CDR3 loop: CASSSPSGKPEAFF. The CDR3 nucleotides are TGTGCCAGCAGCTCTCCCTCAGGGAAACCTGAAGCTTTCTTT. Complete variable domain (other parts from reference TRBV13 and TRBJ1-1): AAGVIQSPRHLIKEKRETATLKCYPIPRHDTVYWYQQGPGQDPQFLISFYEKMQSDKGSIPDRFSAQQFSDYHSELNMSSLELGDSALYFCASSSPSGKPEAFFGQGTRLTVV.

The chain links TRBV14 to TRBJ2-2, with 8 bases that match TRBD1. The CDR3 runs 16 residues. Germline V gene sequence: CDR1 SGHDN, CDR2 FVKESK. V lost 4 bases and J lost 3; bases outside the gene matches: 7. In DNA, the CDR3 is TGTGCCAGCAGCCCCCGGACAGGGAGAGACACCGGGGAGCTGTTTTTT. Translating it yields CASSPRTGRDTGELFF.

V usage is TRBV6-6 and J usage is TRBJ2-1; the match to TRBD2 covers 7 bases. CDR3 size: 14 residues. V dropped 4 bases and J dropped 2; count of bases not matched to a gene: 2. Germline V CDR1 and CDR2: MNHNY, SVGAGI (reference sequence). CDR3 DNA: TGTGCCAGCAGTTCCCGGGGGGCCTACAATGAGCAGTTCTTC. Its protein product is CASSSRGAYNEQFF.

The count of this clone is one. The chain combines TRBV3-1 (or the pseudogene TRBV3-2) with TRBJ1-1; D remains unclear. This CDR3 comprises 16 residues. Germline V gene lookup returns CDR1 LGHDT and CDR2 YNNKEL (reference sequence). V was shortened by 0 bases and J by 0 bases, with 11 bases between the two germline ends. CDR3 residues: CASSQDWVFMNTEAFF. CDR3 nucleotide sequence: TGTGCCAGCAGCCAAGATTGGGTCTTCATGAACACTGAAGCTTTCTTT.

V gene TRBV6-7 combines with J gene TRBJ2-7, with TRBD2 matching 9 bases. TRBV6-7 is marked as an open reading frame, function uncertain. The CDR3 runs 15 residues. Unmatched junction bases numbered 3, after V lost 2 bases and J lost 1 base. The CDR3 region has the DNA TGTGCCAGCAGTTACGCCCTAGCGGGGTCCTACGAGCAGTACTTC. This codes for CASSYALAGSYEQYF.

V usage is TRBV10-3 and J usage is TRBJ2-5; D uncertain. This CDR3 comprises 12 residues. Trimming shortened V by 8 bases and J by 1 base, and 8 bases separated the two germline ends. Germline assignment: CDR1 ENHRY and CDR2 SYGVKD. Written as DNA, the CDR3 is TGTGCCATCGGATCCAGCCAAGAGACCCAGTACTTC. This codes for CAIGSSQETQYF.

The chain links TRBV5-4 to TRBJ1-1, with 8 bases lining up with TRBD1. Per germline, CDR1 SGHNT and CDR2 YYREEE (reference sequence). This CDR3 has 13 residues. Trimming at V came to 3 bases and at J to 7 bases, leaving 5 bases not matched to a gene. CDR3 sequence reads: CASSSGGFIEAFF. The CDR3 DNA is TGTGCCAGCAGCTCAGGGGGCTTCATTGAAGCTTTCTTT.

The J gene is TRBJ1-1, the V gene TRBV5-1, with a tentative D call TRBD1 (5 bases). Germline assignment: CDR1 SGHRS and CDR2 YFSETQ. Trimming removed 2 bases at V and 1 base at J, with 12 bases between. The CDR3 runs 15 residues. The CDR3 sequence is CASSLPGTGNTEAFF. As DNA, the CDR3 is TGCGCCAGCAGCTTACCCGGGACTGGGAACACTGAAGCTTTCTTT.

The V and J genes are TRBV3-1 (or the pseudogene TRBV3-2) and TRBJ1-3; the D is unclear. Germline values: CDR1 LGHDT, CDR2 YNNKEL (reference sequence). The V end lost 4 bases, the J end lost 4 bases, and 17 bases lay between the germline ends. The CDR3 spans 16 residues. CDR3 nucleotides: TGTGCCAGCAGCCCTAGACCGGCCGGATCGGGAAACACCATATATTTT. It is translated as CASSPRPAGSGNTIYF.

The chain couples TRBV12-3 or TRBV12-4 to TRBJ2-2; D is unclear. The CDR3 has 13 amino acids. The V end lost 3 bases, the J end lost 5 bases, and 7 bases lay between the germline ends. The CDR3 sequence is CASSFRETGELFF. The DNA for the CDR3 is TGTGCCAGCAGTTTTCGAGAAACCGGGGAGCTGTTTTTT.

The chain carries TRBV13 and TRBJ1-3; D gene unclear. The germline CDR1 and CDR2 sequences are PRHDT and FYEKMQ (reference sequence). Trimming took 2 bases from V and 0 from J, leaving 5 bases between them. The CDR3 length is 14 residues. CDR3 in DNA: TGTGCCAGCAGCTTAAAGTTCTCTGGAAACACCATATATTTT. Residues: CASSLKFSGNTIYF.